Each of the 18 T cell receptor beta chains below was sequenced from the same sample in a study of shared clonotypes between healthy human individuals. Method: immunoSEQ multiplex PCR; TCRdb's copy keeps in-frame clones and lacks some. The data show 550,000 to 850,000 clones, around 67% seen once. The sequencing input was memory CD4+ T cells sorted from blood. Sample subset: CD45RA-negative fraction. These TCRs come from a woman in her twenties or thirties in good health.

The CDR3 sequence: CASSGTSGYEQYF. CDR3 nucleotide sequence: TGTGCCAGCTCAGGAACTAGCGGCTACGAGCAGTACTTC. The chain uses TRBV18 and TRBJ2-7, with 8 bases that match TRBD2. The germline gives CDR1 KGHSH, CDR2 LQKENI. CDR3 size: 13 residues. V lost 5 bases, J lost 3 bases, and 3 bases stayed unmatched.

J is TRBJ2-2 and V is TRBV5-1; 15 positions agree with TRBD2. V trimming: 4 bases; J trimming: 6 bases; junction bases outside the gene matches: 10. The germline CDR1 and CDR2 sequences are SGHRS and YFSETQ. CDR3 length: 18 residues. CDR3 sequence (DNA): TGCGCCAGCAGCCCGGGACTAGCGGGAGGCGGAAGGGCCGGGGAGCTGTTTTTT. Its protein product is CASSPGLAGGGRAGELFF.

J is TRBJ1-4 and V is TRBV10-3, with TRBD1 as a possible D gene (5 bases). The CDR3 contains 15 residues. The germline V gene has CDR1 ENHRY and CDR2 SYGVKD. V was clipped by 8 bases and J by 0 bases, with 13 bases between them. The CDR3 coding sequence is TGTGCCATCTCCAGGGATTGGGCAACTAATGAAAAACTGTTTTTT. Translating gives CAISRDWATNEKLFF.

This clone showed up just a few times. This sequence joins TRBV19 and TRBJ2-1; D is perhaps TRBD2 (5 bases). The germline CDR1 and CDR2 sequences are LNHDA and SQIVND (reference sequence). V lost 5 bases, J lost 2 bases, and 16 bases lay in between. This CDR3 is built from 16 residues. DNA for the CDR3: TGTGCCAGTAGTGTCCTCGCGGACTCAGCCTACAATGAGCAGTTCTTC. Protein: CASSVLADSAYNEQFF.

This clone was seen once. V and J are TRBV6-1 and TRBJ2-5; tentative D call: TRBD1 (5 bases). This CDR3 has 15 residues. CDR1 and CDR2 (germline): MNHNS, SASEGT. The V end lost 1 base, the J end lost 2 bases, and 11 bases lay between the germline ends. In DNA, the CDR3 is TGTGCCAGCAGTGAAGGGGCCGCAGGGCAAGAGACCCAGTACTTC. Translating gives CASSEGAAGQETQYF.

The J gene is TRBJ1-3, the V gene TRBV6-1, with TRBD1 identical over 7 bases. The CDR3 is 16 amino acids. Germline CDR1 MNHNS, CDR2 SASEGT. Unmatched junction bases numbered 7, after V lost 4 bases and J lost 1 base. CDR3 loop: CASSVWTGGSGNTIYF. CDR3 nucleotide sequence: TGTGCCAGCAGTGTTTGGACAGGTGGTTCTGGAAACACCATATATTTT.

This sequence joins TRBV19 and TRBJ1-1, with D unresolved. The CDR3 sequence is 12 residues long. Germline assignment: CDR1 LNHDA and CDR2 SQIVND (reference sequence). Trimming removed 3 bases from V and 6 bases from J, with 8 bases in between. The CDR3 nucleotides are TGTGCCAGTAGTATGCGGTTTGCTGAAGCTTTCTTT. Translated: CASSMRFAEAFF.

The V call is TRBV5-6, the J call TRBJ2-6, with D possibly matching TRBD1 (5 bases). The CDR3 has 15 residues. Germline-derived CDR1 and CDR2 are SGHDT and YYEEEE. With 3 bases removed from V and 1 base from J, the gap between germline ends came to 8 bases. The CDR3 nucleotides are TGTGCCAGCAGCTCCAGGGTTTCTGGGGCCAACGTCCTGACTTTC. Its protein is CASSSRVSGANVLTF.

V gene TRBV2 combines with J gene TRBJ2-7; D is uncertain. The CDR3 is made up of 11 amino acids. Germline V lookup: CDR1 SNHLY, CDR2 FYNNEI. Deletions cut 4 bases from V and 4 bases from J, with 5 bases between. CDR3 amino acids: CASSVEYEQYF. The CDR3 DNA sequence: TGTGCCAGCAGTGTGGAATACGAGCAGTACTTC.

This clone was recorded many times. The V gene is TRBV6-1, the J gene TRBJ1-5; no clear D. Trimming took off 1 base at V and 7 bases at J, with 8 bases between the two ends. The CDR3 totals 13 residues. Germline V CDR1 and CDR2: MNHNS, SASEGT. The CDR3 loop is CASSEDLSQPQHF. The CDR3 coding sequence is TGTGCCAGCAGTGAAGATCTCAGCCAGCCCCAGCATTTT.

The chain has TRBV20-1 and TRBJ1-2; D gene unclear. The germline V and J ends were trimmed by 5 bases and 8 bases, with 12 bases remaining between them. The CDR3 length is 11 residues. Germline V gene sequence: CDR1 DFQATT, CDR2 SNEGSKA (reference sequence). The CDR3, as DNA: TGCAGTGCTGAGACTCGCGGAGGCTACACCTTC. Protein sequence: CSAETRGGYTF.

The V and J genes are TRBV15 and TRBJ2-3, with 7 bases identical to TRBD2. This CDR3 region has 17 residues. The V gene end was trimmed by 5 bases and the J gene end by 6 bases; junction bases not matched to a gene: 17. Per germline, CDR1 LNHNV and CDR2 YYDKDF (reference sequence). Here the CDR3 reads CATSHSTRGRALDTQYF. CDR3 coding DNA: TGTGCCACCAGCCACTCGACCCGTGGGAGGGCCTTGGATACGCAGTATTTT.

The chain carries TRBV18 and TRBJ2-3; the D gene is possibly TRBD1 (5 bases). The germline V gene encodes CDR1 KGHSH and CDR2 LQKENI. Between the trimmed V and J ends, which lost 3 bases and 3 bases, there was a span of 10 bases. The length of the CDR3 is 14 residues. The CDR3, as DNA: TGTGCCAGCTCACCCACGACAGCAACAGATACGCAGTATTTT. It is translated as CASSPTTATDTQYF.

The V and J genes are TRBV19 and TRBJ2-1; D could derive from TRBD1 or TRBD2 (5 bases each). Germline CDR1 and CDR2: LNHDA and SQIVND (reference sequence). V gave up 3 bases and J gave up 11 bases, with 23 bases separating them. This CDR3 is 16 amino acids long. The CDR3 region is CASSIGDRSSARKQFF. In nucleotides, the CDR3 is TGTGCCAGTAGTATTGGGGACCGATCGTCGGCGAGGAAGCAGTTCTTC.

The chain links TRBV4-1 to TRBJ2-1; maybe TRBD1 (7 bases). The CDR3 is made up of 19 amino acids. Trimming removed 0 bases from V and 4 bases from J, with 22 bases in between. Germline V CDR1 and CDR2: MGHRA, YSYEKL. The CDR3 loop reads CASSQDFQGGISIYNEQFF. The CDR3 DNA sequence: TGCGCCAGCAGCCAAGATTTCCAGGGGGGAATTTCCATTTACAATGAGCAGTTCTTC.

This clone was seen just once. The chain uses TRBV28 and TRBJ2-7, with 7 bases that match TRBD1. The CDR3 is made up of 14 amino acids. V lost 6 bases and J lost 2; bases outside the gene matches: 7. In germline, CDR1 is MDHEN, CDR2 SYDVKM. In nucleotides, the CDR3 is TGTGCCAGCAGCCCGGGACAGCCCCCCTACGAGCAGTACTTC. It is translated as CASSPGQPPYEQYF.

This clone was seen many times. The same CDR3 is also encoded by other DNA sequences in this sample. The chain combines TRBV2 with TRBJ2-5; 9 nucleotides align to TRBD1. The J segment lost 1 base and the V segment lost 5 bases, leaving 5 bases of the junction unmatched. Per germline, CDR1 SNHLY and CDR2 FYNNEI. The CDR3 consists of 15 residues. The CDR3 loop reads CASSLEGQGQETQYF. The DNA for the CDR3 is TGTGCCAGCAGTTTGGAGGGACAGGGCCAAGAGACCCAGTACTTC.

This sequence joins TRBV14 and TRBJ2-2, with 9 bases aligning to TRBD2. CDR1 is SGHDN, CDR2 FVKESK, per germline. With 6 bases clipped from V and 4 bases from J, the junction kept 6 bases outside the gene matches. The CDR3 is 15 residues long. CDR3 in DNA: TGTGCCAGCAGTCGGACTAGCGTTGGCACCGGGGAGCTGTTTTTT. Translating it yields CASSRTSVGTGELFF.